This T cell receptor beta chain appears in the sequencing data of a study of blood T cells in healthy people across ages. Then a second PCR, running roughly 7 to 12 cycles, was carried out with a sample-barcoded 5' primer and a J-beta primer mix. TCRdb independently ran MiXCR on the 5' RACE reads; one entry per CDR3 protein. The sample shows 920,000 or so distinct CDR3 sequences, under 55% of them seen only once. Per germline, CDR1 SQVTM and CDR2 ANQGSEA. The CDR3 length is 12 residues. V dropped 1 base and J dropped 4 bases, with 7 bases sitting between them. Sequencing was carried out using blood. The receptor was isolated from a woman aged 55 to 70 in good health. The genes are TRBV29-1 and TRBJ1-1, with D hard to call. The CDR3: CSVEALTTEAFF. The CDR3 DNA reads TGCAGCGTTGAAGCCTTAACCACTGAAGCTTTCTTT.